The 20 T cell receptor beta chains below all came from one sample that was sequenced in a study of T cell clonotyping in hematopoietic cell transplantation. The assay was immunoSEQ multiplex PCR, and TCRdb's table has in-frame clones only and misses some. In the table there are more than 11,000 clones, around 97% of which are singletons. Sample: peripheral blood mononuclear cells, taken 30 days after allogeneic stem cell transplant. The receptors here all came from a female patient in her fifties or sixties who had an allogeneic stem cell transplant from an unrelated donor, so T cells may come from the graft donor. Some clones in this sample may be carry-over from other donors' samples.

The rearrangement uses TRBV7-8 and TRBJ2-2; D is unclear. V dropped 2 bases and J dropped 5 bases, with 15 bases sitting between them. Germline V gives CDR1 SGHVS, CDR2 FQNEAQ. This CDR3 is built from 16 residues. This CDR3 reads CASSLTPVGPTGELFF. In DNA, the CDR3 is TGTGCCAGCAGCTTAACGCCCGTTGGCCCAACCGGGGAGCTGTTTTTT.

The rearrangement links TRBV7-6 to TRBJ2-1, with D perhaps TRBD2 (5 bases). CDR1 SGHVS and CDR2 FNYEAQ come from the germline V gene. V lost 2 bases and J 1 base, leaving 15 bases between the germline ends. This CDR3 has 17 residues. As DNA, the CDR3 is TGTGCCAGCAGCTTAATCGGGGAGTGGATATCCTACAATGAGCAGTTCTTC. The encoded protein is CASSLIGEWISYNEQFF.

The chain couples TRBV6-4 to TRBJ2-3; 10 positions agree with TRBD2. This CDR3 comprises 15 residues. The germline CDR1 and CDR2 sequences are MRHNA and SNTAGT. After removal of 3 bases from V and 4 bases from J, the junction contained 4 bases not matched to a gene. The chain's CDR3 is CASSESGGAADTQYF. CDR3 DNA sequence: TGTGCCAGCAGTGAGAGCGGGGGGGCAGCAGATACGCAGTATTTT.

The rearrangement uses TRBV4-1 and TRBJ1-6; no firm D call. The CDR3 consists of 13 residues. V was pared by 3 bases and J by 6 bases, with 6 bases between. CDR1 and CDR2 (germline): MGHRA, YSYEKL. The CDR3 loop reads CASSQLGNSPLHF. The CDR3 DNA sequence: TGCGCCAGCAGCCAGTTGGGTAATTCACCCCTCCACTTT.

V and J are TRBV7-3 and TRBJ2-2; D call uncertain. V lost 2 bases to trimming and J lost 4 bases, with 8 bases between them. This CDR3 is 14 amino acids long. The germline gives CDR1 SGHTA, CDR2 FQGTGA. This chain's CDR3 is CASSLGVFTGELFF. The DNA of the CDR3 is TGTGCCAGCAGCTTAGGGGTATTCACCGGGGAGCTGTTTTTT.

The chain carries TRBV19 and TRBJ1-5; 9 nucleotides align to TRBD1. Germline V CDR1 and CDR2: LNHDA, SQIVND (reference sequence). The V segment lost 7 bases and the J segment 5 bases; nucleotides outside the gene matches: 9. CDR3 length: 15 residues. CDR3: CASMRGQGLYQPQHF. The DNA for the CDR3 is TGTGCCAGTATGAGGGGACAGGGCCTTTATCAGCCCCAGCATTTT. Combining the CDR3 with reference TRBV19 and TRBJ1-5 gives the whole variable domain DGGITQSPKYLFRKEGQNVTLSCEQNLNHDAMYWYRQDPGQGLRLIYYSQIVNDFQKGDIAEGYSVSREKKESFPLTVTSAQKNPTAFYLCASMRGQGLYQPQHFGDGTRLSIL.

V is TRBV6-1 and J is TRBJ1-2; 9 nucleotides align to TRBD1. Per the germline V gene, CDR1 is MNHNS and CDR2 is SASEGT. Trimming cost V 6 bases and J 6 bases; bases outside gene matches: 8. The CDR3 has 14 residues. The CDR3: CASRRDRVIDGYTF. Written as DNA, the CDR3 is TGTGCCAGCAGGAGGGACAGGGTGATAGATGGCTACACCTTC.

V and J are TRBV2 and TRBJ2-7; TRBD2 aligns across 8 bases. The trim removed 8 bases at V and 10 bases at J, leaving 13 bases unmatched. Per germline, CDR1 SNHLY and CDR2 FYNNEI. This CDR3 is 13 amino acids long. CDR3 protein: CASLPPGLEAQYF. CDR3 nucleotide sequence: TGTGCCAGCCTGCCTCCGGGACTAGAAGCCCAGTACTTC.

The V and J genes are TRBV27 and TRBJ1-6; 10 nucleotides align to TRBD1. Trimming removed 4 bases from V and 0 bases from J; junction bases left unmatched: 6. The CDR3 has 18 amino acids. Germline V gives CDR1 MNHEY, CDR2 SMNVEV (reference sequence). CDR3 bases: TGTGCCAGCAGTTCAGACAGGGGGCAGAGCTCCTATAATTCACCCCTCCACTTT. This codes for CASSSDRGQSSYNSPLHF.

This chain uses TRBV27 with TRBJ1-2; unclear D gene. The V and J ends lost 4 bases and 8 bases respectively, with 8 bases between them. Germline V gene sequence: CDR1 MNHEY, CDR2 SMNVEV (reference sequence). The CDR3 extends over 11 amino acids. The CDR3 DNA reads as TGTGCCAGCAGTTCTCGTCGAGGCTACACCTTC. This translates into CASSSRRGYTF.

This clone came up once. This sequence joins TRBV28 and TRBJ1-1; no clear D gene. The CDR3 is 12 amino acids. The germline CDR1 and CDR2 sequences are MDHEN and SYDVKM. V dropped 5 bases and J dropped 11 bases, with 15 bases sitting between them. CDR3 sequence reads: CASSTTAYKAFF. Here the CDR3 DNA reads TGTGCCAGCAGTACCACAGCTTACAAGGCTTTCTTT.

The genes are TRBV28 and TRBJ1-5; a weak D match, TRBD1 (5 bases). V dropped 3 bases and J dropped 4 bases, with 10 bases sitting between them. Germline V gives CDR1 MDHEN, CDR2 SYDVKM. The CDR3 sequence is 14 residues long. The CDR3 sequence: CASSLQGLNQPQHF. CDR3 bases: TGTGCCAGCAGTTTGCAGGGATTAAATCAGCCCCAGCATTTT.

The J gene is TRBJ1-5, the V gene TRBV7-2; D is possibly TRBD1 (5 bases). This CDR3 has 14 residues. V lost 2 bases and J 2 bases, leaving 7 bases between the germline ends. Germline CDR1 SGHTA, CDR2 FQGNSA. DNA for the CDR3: TGTGCCAGCAGCTTAAAAGGGGGCAATCAGCCCCAGCATTTT. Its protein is CASSLKGGNQPQHF.

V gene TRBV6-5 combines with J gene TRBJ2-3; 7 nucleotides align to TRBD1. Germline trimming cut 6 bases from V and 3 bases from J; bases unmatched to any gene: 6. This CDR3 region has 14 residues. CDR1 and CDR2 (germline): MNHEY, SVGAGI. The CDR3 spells CASRVPGQTDTQYF. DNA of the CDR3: TGTGCCAGCAGAGTTCCGGGACAGACAGATACGCAGTATTTT.

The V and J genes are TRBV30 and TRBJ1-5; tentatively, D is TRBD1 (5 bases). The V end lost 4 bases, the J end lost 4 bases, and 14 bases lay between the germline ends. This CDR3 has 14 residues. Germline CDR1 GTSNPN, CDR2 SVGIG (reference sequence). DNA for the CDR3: TGTGCCTGGAAACTGGCAGGGTCTAATCAGCCCCAGCATTTT. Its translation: CAWKLAGSNQPQHF. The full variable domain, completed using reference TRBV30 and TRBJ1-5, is SQTIHQWPATLVQPVGSPLSLECTVEGTSNPNLYWYRQAAGRGLQLLFYSVGIGQISSEVPQNLSASRPQDRQFILSSKKLLLSDSGFYLCAWKLAGSNQPQHFGDGTRLSIL.

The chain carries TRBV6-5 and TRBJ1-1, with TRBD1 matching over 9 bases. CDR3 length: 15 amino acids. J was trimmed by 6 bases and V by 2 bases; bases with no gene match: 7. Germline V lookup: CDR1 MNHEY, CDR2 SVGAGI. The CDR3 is CASSYPGTGIAEAFF. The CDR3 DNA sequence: TGTGCCAGCAGTTACCCCGGGACAGGGATCGCTGAAGCTTTCTTT.

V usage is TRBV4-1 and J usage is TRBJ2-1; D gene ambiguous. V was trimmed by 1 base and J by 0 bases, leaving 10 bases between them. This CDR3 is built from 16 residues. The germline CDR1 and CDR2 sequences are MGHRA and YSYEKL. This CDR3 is CASSQADLVSYNEQFF. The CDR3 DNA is TGCGCCAGCAGCCAAGCCGATCTTGTCTCCTACAATGAGCAGTTCTTC.

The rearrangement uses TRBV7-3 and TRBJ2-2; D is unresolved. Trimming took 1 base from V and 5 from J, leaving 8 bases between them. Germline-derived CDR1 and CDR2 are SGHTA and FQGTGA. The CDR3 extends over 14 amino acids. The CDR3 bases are TGTGCCAGCAGCTTAATGCCTGGGACCGGGGAGCTGTTTTTT. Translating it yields CASSLMPGTGELFF.

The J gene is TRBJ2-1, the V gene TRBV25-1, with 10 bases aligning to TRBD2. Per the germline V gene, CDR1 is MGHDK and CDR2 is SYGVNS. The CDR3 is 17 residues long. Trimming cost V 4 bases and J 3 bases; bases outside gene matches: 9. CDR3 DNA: TGTGCCAGCAGTGTTGGGAGCGGGGGGGCCCTCTACAATGAGCAGTTCTTC. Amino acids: CASSVGSGGALYNEQFF.

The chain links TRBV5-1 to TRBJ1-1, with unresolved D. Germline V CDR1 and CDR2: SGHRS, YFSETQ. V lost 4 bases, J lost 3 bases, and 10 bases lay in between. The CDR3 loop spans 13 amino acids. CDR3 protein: CASSVSGDTEAFF. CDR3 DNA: TGCGCCAGCAGCGTTTCAGGCGACACTGAAGCTTTCTTT.